Following are 26 T cell receptor beta chains from one sample sequenced in a study of control samples from healthy donors and cancer patients. The protocol was immunoSEQ multiplex PCR, while the TCRdb copy is restricted to in-frame clones and leaves out a portion. The data hold approximately 20,000 clones, with just over 85% observed a single time. Specimen: PBMCs. The source is a woman aged 70 to 79 with colorectal cancer.

The genes are TRBV7-2 and TRBJ1-2; no clear D gene. The V gene's germline CDR1 is SGHTA and CDR2 FQGNSA. The CDR3 contains 12 residues. Trimming cost V 4 bases and J 6 bases, with 9 bases left between them. The CDR3: CASSWRADGYTF. Here the CDR3 DNA reads TGTGCCAGCAGCTGGAGGGCGGATGGCTACACCTTC.

The genes are TRBV6-5 and TRBJ1-1; no reliable D call. This CDR3 region has 12 residues. Germline assignment: CDR1 MNHEY and CDR2 SVGAGI. V lost 6 bases and J 11 bases, leaving 16 bases between the germline ends. This chain's CDR3 is CASSTGGRTAFF. The CDR3 DNA is TGTGCCAGCAGCACGGGCGGGAGAACGGCTTTCTTT.

J is TRBJ2-3 and V is TRBV19; D remains unclear. From germline, CDR1 is LNHDA and CDR2 SQIVND (reference sequence). V lost 0 bases to trimming and J lost 6 bases, with 16 bases between them. There are 16 residues in the CDR3. CDR3 nucleotide sequence: TGTGCCAGTAGTATAGATCCCGGGCTCCCTGGGGATACGCAGTATTTT. This encodes CASSIDPGLPGDTQYF.

Only a few counts were recorded for this clone. The chain combines TRBV3-1 (or the pseudogene TRBV3-2) with TRBJ2-3; D perhaps matches TRBD2 (5 bases). Trimming pared 7 bases from V and 5 bases from J, leaving 13 bases between. Germline assignment: CDR1 LGHDT and CDR2 YNNKEL (reference sequence). The CDR3 has 13 residues. CDR3 sequence: CASTPGGQDTQYF. The CDR3 nucleotides are TGTGCCAGCACCCCGGGCGGGCAAGATACGCAGTATTTT.

This clone was counted between two and nine times. The chain joins TRBV12-3 or TRBV12-4 to TRBJ1-2, with D perhaps matching TRBD1 (5 bases). The CDR3 is 13 amino acids. V lost 6 bases, J lost 7 bases, and 15 bases lay in between. CDR3 nucleotide sequence: TGTGCCAGCAGCCCCGGGGGAGGGCGTGGCTACACCTTC. It encodes CASSPGGGRGYTF.

V is TRBV6-2 or TRBV6-3 and J is TRBJ2-3, with 7 bases aligning to TRBD1. J gave up 6 bases and V 4 bases, and 4 bases lay outside the gene matches. This CDR3 has 13 amino acids. CDR1 is MNHEY, CDR2 SVGEGT, per germline. The CDR3 region has the DNA TGTGCCAGCAGTTCGGACAGGTCTGATACGCAGTATTTT. Translation: CASSSDRSDTQYF.

This clone occurred a few times. V and J are TRBV29-1 and TRBJ1-1; D might be TRBD1 (6 bases). This CDR3 has 13 amino acids. Looked up from germline, CDR1 is SQVTM and CDR2 is ANQGSEA. V was clipped by 7 bases and J by 3 bases, with 15 bases between them. CDR3 amino acids: CSGRRGIDTEAFF. The CDR3 DNA reads as TGCAGCGGGCGCAGGGGAATTGACACTGAAGCTTTCTTT.

This clone was observed a few times. The rearrangement links TRBV29-1 to TRBJ1-1; D gene ambiguous. V lost 4 bases to trimming and J lost 6 bases, with 9 bases between them. CDR1 and CDR2 (germline): SQVTM, ANQGSEA. This CDR3 contains 11 residues. The CDR3 spells CSVAVRPEAFF. Written as DNA, the CDR3 is TGCAGCGTTGCGGTGAGGCCTGAAGCTTTCTTT.

The V call is TRBV19, the J call TRBJ2-1; unclear D gene. With 1 base removed from V and 15 bases from J, the gap between germline ends came to 13 bases. The CDR3 runs 12 residues. Germline V gene sequence: CDR1 LNHDA, CDR2 SQIVND (reference sequence). The CDR3, as DNA: TGTGCCAGTAGTATAGCGGTCGGTCCCCGGTTCTTC. Its translation is CASSIAVGPRFF.

The chain is built from TRBV27 and TRBJ1-1; tentatively, D is TRBD1 (6 bases). With 6 bases removed from V and 4 bases from J, the gap between germline ends came to 12 bases. The CDR3 is 13 amino acids. Germline V gene sequence: CDR1 MNHEY, CDR2 SMNVEV (reference sequence). The CDR3 coding sequence is TGTGCCAGCAGCCCTAGGACAGTCACTGAAGCTTTCTTT. Amino acid sequence: CASSPRTVTEAFF.

This clone was seen a single time. The V and J genes are TRBV24-1 and TRBJ2-1; D assignment may be TRBD1 or TRBD2 (5 bases each). Germline V gene data show CDR1 as KGHDR and CDR2 as SFDVKD. CDR3 length: 14 residues. V was shortened by 6 bases and J by 8 bases, with 16 bases between the two germline ends. DNA for the CDR3: TGTGCCACCAGTCACCGGGACCCCTCCTATGAGCAGTTCTTC. It encodes CATSHRDPSYEQFF.

V usage is TRBV6-4 and J usage is TRBJ1-1; D is ambiguous. The V and J ends lost 7 bases and 3 bases respectively, with 15 bases between them. This CDR3 comprises 14 residues. Germline V gene lookup returns CDR1 MRHNA and CDR2 SNTAGT. For the CDR3, the DNA is TGTGCCAGCAAGCAAGGGTGGGTGGACACTGAAGCTTTCTTT. Translated, it gives CASKQGWVDTEAFF.

The gene calls are TRBV28 and TRBJ1-1; D is unclear. The CDR3 consists of 13 residues. The V gene's germline CDR1 is MDHEN and CDR2 SYDVKM. Trimming took off 4 bases at V and 7 bases at J, with 13 bases between the two ends. The CDR3 loop reads CASSSEFLFEAFF. The CDR3 nucleotides are TGTGCCAGCAGTTCGGAATTTTTGTTTGAAGCTTTCTTT.

The chain employs TRBV15 and TRBJ1-1, with 7 bases aligning to TRBD1. Germline V lookup: CDR1 LNHNV, CDR2 YYDKDF (reference sequence). J was trimmed by 1 base and V by 0 bases; bases with no gene match: 2. The CDR3 runs to 15 residues. The CDR3: CATSREYRGNTEAFF. The CDR3 DNA reads TGTGCCACCAGCAGAGAATACAGGGGGAACACTGAAGCTTTCTTT.

The chain combines TRBV28 with TRBJ1-5, with D perhaps matching TRBD1 (6 bases). The CDR3 is 13 residues long. The V gene's germline CDR1 is MDHEN and CDR2 SYDVKM. Trimming removed 6 bases at V and 5 bases at J, with 11 bases between. CDR3 nucleotides: TGTGCCAGCAGATACAGGGTAGATCAGCCCCAGCATTTT. This translates into CASRYRVDQPQHF. The whole variable domain, filled in from reference TRBV28 and TRBJ1-5, reads DVKVTQSSRYLVKRTGEKVFLECVQDMDHENMFWYRQDPGLGLRLIYFSYDVKMKEKGDIPEGYSVSREKKERFSLILESASTNQTSMYLCASRYRVDQPQHFGDGTRLSIL.

The J gene is TRBJ1-2, the V gene TRBV4-1; TRBD1 matches at 9 bases. V lost 0 bases and J lost 4; bases outside the gene matches: 6. The CDR3 sequence is 16 residues long. Germline V gene data show CDR1 as MGHRA and CDR2 as YSYEKL. CDR3 region: CASSQETGGATYGYTF. The CDR3, as DNA: TGCGCCAGCAGCCAAGAGACAGGGGGGGCAACCTATGGCTACACCTTC.

CDR3 amino acids: CASSTGLAGEWYNEQFF. The CDR3 bases are TGTGCCAGCAGCACCGGACTAGCGGGAGAGTGGTACAATGAGCAGTTCTTC. This chain joins TRBV7-6 and TRBJ2-1; TRBD2 matches at 13 bases. The CDR3 sequence is 17 residues long. The germline V gene encodes CDR1 SGHVS and CDR2 FNYEAQ. Trimming at V came to 5 bases and at J to 4 bases, leaving 8 bases not matched to a gene.

This sequence joins TRBV7-2 and TRBJ1-6; no clear D. Germline V CDR1 and CDR2: SGHTA, FQGNSA. The CDR3 runs to 16 residues. Trimming left V 7 bases short and J 4 bases short, with 17 bases between. This CDR3 reads CASNPRPLPYNSPLHF. The CDR3 bases are TGTGCCAGCAACCCCCGGCCCCTTCCTTATAATTCACCCCTCCACTTT.

The chain uses TRBV29-1 and TRBJ2-1; 8 bases line up with TRBD2. CDR1 is SQVTM and CDR2 is ANQGSEA in the germline V gene. V trimming: 7 bases; J trimming: 5 bases; junction bases outside the gene matches: 4. The length of the CDR3 is 12 residues. CDR3 in amino acids: CSETSGHNEQFF. CDR3 coding DNA: TGCAGCGAAACTAGCGGCCACAATGAGCAGTTCTTC.

The chain couples TRBV6-5 to TRBJ1-5; D uncertain. V lost 5 bases and J 9 bases, leaving 17 bases between the germline ends. Per the germline V gene, CDR1 is MNHEY and CDR2 is SVGAGI. This CDR3 spans 14 amino acids. The CDR3 is CASSPIQRTRPQHF. CDR3 in DNA: TGTGCCAGCAGTCCCATTCAAAGAACTCGGCCCCAGCATTTT.

This clone was picked up one time. The rearrangement uses TRBV29-1 and TRBJ2-5; TRBD2 matches 15 bases. The V gene's germline CDR1 is SQVTM and CDR2 ANQGSEA. The CDR3 totals 14 residues. V lost 7 bases, J lost 5 bases, and 5 bases stayed unmatched. The CDR3 loop is CSGRTSGGAETQYF. CDR3 sequence (DNA): TGCAGCGGAAGGACTAGCGGGGGGGCCGAGACCCAGTACTTC.

The chain combines TRBV13 with TRBJ2-2, with no clear D. Trimming shortened V by 0 bases and J by 6 bases, and 5 bases separated the two germline ends. CDR1 and CDR2 (germline): PRHDT, FYEKMQ (reference sequence). The CDR3 is made up of 13 amino acids. CDR3 region: CASSLGFSGELFF. DNA of the CDR3: TGTGCCAGCAGCTTAGGTTTTTCCGGGGAGCTGTTTTTT.

This clone was seen just once. The chain carries TRBV14 and TRBJ1-1; unclear D gene. The CDR3 consists of 19 residues. Trimming removed 0 bases from V and 1 base from J, with 21 bases in between. Germline V gene lookup returns CDR1 SGHDN and CDR2 FVKESK. The CDR3 sequence is CASSQDSLTNGWTNTEAFF. For the CDR3, the DNA is TGTGCCAGCAGCCAAGATTCCCTAACGAATGGATGGACGAACACTGAAGCTTTCTTT.

The rearrangement links TRBV7-8 to TRBJ1-1; tentatively, D is TRBD1 (5 bases). The CDR3 extends over 15 amino acids. V lost 3 bases, J lost 0 bases, and 11 bases lay in between. The germline gives CDR1 SGHVS, CDR2 FQNEAQ. CDR3 nucleotide sequence: TGTGCCAGCAGCTTGCAGGAGGGGATGAACACTGAAGCTTTCTTT. It specifies CASSLQEGMNTEAFF.

The V and J genes are TRBV10-3 and TRBJ2-7; D unclear. Looked up from germline, CDR1 is ENHRY and CDR2 is SYGVKD. V lost 7 bases and J 0 bases, leaving 4 bases between the germline ends. The CDR3 contains 11 residues. CDR3 nucleotide sequence: TGTGCCATCATGGACTCCTACGAGCAGTACTTC. This translates into CAIMDSYEQYF.

V is TRBV5-1 and J is TRBJ1-2; no firm D call. Germline CDR1 is SGHRS and CDR2 is YFSETQ. V was clipped by 0 bases and J by 8 bases, with 17 bases between them. This CDR3 region has 15 residues. This CDR3 is CASSLDPLNSSGYTF. CDR3 nucleotides: TGCGCCAGCAGCTTGGATCCACTCAATTCGTCGGGCTACACCTTC.